This T cell receptor (beta chain) stems from a study of post-analysis software for immune sequencing data. Regarding the study as a whole: Samples made in the same batch grouped tightly together by F measure. Multiple sclerosis patients showed significantly lower normalized Chao1 diversity than controls did. Five or six TRBV segments appeared more often in patients than in controls, and TRBV5-6, TRBV5-1 and TRBV20-1 were among these.

Comments on this clonotype: The antigen is not known.

Germline V gives CDR1 SQVTM, CDR2 ANQGSEA. Trimming stripped 0 bases from V and 10 bases from J, with 13 bases between. CDR3 length: 13 amino acids. Unique molecular identifiers tagged the TCR beta cDNA libraries. Input populations of about 0.85 to 11 million T cells gave rise to some 500,000 cDNA molecules. TCRdb analysed the PCR reads with MiXCR anew, one entry per CDR3 protein. The data contain approximately 690,000 distinct CDR3 sequences, around 64% of them singletons. The sample comprised blood. This chain uses TRBV29-1 with TRBJ2-1; D is unresolved. The receptor was derived from a girl aged 2 to 10 with multiple sclerosis. This CDR3 is CSVEDYRTREQFF. The CDR3, as DNA: TGCAGCGTTGAAGATTATCGAACGAGGGAGCAGTTCTTC.